Listed here are 10 T cell receptor beta chains from one sample, sequenced in a study of regulatory T cells in long-lasting Graves disease. As for time point: persistent/refractory GD, antithyroid drugs over 5 years with positive TRAb. RNA from PBMCs was the source of the TCR library. Library construction for TCR beta used iRepertoire HTBI primers and Arm-PCR of CDR3 regions. TCRdb redid the calling of the multiplex PCR reads with MiXCR, one entry per CDR3 protein. Altogether about 470,000 distinct CDR3 sequences are present, roughly 21% being singletons, with the ten largest covering roughly 7%. Sample: peripheral blood mononuclear cells (PBMCs), taken when the disease was refractory, from a patient treated with antithyroid drugs. These receptors came from a female donor with Graves disease.

The chain couples TRBV7-6 to TRBJ2-7; 9 bases align to TRBD1. This CDR3 comprises 16 residues. Germline CDR1 reads SGHVS; CDR2 reads FNYEAQ. Trimming removed 5 bases from V and 3 bases from J; junction bases left unmatched: 11. The CDR3 region has the DNA TGTGCCAGCAGCCCGGGGTTATCGACAGGGGGCTACGAGCAGTACTTC. Amino acid sequence: CASSPGLSTGGYEQYF.

The chain uses TRBV24-1 and TRBJ2-5, with 8 bases lining up with TRBD2. After removal of 5 bases from V and 9 bases from J, the junction contained 10 bases not matched to a gene. Per germline, CDR1 KGHDR and CDR2 SFDVKD. The CDR3 loop spans 14 amino acids. The chain's CDR3 is CATSAPGGGEAQYF. For the CDR3, the DNA is TGTGCCACCAGTGCCCCGGGGGGGGGGGAGGCCCAGTACTTC.

This clonotype appeared a few times. V usage is TRBV12-3 or TRBV12-4 and J usage is TRBJ1-2, with D possibly being TRBD1 (5 bases). V was clipped by 5 bases and J by 13 bases, with 20 bases between them. The CDR3 is made up of 13 amino acids. The CDR3 DNA follows: TGTGCCAGCAGTCAGGGCCTTCGGGAATCGTCCACCTTC. Its protein product is CASSQGLRESSTF.

V gene TRBV18 combines with J gene TRBJ2-7; TRBD2 aligns across 13 bases. The J segment lost 3 bases and the V segment lost 5 bases, leaving 4 bases of the junction unmatched. The germline gives CDR1 KGHSH, CDR2 LQKENI. The CDR3 has 15 amino acids. CDR3 nucleotides: TGTGCCAGCTCATCTCGGACTAGCGGGGGCTACGAGCAGTACTTC. It encodes CASSSRTSGGYEQYF.

This clonotype has only a few counts. This chain joins TRBV5-1 and TRBJ2-7; D gene uncertain. The CDR3 covers 14 residues. Germline values: CDR1 SGHRS, CDR2 YFSETQ. The V and J ends lost 1 base and 0 bases respectively, with 8 bases between them. CDR3 nucleotide sequence: TGCGCCAGCAGCTTGTCCCCCCCCTCCTACGAGCAGTACTTC. This codes for CASSLSPPSYEQYF.

This clonotype was seen more than once but under ten times. The chain's CDR3 is CASSFYGEETQYF. The CDR3 bases are TGTGCCAGCAGCTTTTATGGTGAAGAGACCCAGTACTTC. The chain is built from TRBV5-8 and TRBJ2-5; no reliable D call. V was pared by 2 bases and J by 3 bases, with 8 bases between. Germline V gives CDR1 SGHTS, CDR2 YDEGEE. This CDR3 has 13 amino acids.

V gene TRBV7-2 combines with J gene TRBJ2-7; weak D call: TRBD1 (6 bases). Trimming shortened V by 5 bases and J by 0 bases, and 11 bases separated the two germline ends. Germline V gene lookup returns CDR1 SGHTA and CDR2 FQGNSA. CDR3 length equals 14 residues. Here the CDR3 reads CASSPMDSSYEQYF. CDR3 bases: TGTGCCAGCAGCCCGATGGACAGCTCCTACGAGCAGTACTTC.

The chain links TRBV15 to TRBJ1-6; no clear D. The germline CDR1 and CDR2 sequences are LNHNV and YYDKDF (reference sequence). V lost 3 bases, J lost 6 bases, and 6 bases lay in between. The CDR3 runs 13 residues. Written as DNA, the CDR3 is TGTGCCACCAGCAGGGACGGTAATTCACCCCTCCACTTT. Its protein product is CATSRDGNSPLHF.

The J gene is TRBJ2-5, the V gene TRBV7-3; 10 bases line up with TRBD2. Germline V gene lookup returns CDR1 SGHTA and CDR2 FQGTGA. V lost 1 base and J lost 5; bases outside the gene matches: 16. This CDR3 region has 19 residues. DNA of the CDR3: TGTGCCAGCAGCTTAAGCCCCCCGGGAGCGGGGGGGCTAGAGGAGACCCAGTACTTC. Its translation: CASSLSPPGAGGLEETQYF.

This clonotype appeared many times. The chain combines TRBV12-3 or TRBV12-4 with TRBJ1-6; D remains ambiguous. V was trimmed by 6 bases and J by 0 bases, leaving 9 bases between them. This CDR3 is built from 15 residues. For the CDR3, the DNA is TGTGCCAGCAGGGGAGGAAGCTCCTATAATTCACCCCTCCACTTT. Its translation: CASRGGSSYNSPLHF.